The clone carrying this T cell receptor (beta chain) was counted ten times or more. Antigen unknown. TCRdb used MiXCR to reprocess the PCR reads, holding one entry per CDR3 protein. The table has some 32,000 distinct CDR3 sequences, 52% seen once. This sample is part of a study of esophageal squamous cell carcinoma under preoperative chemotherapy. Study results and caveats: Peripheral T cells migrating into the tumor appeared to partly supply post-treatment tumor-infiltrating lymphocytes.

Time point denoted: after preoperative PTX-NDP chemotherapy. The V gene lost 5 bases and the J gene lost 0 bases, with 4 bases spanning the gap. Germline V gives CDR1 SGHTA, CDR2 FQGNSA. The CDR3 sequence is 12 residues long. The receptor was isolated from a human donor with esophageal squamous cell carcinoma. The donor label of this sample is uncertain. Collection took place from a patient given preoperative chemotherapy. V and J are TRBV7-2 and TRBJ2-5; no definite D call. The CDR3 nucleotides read TGTGCCAGCAGCGACAACCAAGAGACCCAGTACTTC. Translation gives CASSDNQETQYF.